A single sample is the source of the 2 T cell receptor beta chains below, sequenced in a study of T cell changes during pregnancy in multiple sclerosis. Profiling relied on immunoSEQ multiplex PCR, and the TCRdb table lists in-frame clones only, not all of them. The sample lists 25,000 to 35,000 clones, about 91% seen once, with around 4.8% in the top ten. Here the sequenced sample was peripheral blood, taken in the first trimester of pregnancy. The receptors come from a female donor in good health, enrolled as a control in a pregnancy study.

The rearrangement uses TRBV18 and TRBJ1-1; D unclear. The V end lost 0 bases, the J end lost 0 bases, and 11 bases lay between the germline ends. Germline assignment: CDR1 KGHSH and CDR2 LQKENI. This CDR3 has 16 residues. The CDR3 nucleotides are TGTGCCAGCTCACCACCGGGAGAGCGCATGAACACTGAAGCTTTCTTT. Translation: CASSPPGERMNTEAFF.

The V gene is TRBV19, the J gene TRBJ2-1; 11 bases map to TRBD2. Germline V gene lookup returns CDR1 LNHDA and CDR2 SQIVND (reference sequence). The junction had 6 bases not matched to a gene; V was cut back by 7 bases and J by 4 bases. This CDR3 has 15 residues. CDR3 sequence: CASIPTSGTYNEQFF. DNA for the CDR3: TGTGCCAGTATCCCGACTAGCGGGACTTACAATGAGCAGTTCTTC.